These 11 T cell receptor beta chains were sequenced from one sample in a study of blood T cell repertoires in COVID-19. TCRdb's copy holds only in-frame clones and misses some; the assay was immunoSEQ multiplex PCR. The sample has 11,000 to 15,000 clones; approximately 88% are singletons. Sequenced input: peripheral blood. The receptors were sampled from a human donor in a cohort sampled during active COVID-19.

This clone was observed once. V usage is TRBV3-1 (or the pseudogene TRBV3-2) and J usage is TRBJ1-2, with D possibly matching TRBD1 (6 bases). Looked up from germline, CDR1 is LGHDT and CDR2 is YNNKEL (reference sequence). V lost 1 base to trimming and J lost 3 bases, with 15 bases between them. The CDR3 has 16 residues. This chain's CDR3 is CASSQVEQGGYYGYTF. CDR3 in DNA: TGTGCCAGCAGCCAAGTTGAACAGGGTGGCTACTATGGCTACACCTTC.

The chain carries TRBV25-1 and TRBJ2-1, with 10 bases fitting TRBD2. Looked up from germline, CDR1 is MGHDK and CDR2 is SYGVNS. V shed 5 bases, J shed 4 bases, and the junction held 2 bases outside the gene matches. This CDR3 has 14 residues. CDR3 protein: CASSSAGGYNEQFF. The CDR3 DNA is TGTGCCAGCAGTTCAGCGGGGGGGTACAATGAGCAGTTCTTC.

This clone was found once. J is TRBJ2-7 and V is TRBV18; 9 positions agree with TRBD1. J lost 3 bases, V lost 5 bases, and 2 bases had no gene match. The germline V gene has CDR1 KGHSH and CDR2 LQKENI. The CDR3 totals 13 residues. Written as DNA, the CDR3 is TGTGCCAGCTCAGGGACAGGGAACTACGAGCAGTACTTC. It encodes CASSGTGNYEQYF.

This CDR3 reads CASSQGRVLYGYTF. DNA for the CDR3: TGCGCCAGCAGCCAAGGCAGGGTTCTCTATGGCTACACCTTC. This chain links TRBV4-3 with TRBJ1-2; the D gene is possibly TRBD1 (5 bases). V lost 1 base and J 4 bases, leaving 10 bases between the germline ends. The CDR3 runs 14 residues. CDR1 and CDR2 (germline): LGHNA, YSLEER.

The chain employs TRBV28 and TRBJ2-7, with 7 bases fitting TRBD2. The CDR3 covers 14 residues. With 7 bases clipped from V and 4 bases from J, the junction kept 10 bases outside the gene matches. In germline, CDR1 is MDHEN, CDR2 SYDVKM. The CDR3 region has the DNA TGTGCCAGCACGCCACGACTAGCTATTTACGAGCAGTACTTC. Translated, it gives CASTPRLAIYEQYF.

Details on this clone: The junction departs from germline at one end; a sequencing error may be responsible. The V and J genes are TRBV19 and TRBJ2-3, with 9 bases fitting TRBD1. This CDR3 has 14 amino acids. The germline V gene has CDR1 LNHDA and CDR2 SQIVND (reference sequence). CDR3 DNA sequence: TGTGCCAGTAGAGGGGGACAGGGCACGGATACGCAGTATTTT. Its translation: CASRGGQGTDTQYF.

This clone has just a few counts. V is TRBV4-1 and J is TRBJ2-2; 12 nucleotides line up with TRBD2. CDR1 is MGHRA and CDR2 is YSYEKL in the germline V gene. The CDR3 totals 19 residues. Trimming cost V 2 bases and J 1 base; bases outside gene matches: 8. The CDR3 spells CASSQPWTSGNRNTGELFF. The CDR3 region has the DNA TGCGCCAGCAGCCAACCCTGGACTAGCGGGAACCGGAACACCGGGGAGCTGTTTTTT.

Concerning this clone: Different DNA sequences within this sample yield the same CDR3. This chain joins TRBV9 and TRBJ2-7; no reliable D call. The CDR3 has 13 residues. Germline V gives CDR1 SGDLS, CDR2 YYNGEE. The V and J ends lost 4 bases and 4 bases respectively, with 12 bases between them. The chain's CDR3 is CASSRSEEYEQYF. The CDR3 DNA reads TGTGCCAGCAGCCGTTCTGAGGAGTACGAGCAGTACTTC.

V usage is TRBV9 and J usage is TRBJ1-1, with 8 nucleotides matching TRBD1. Germline V gene sequence: CDR1 SGDLS, CDR2 YYNGEE. Trimming removed 3 bases from V and 11 bases from J; junction bases left unmatched: 9. CDR3 size: 13 residues. For the CDR3, the DNA is TGTGCCAGCAGCGAAATTGGCAGGGGGCTGGCTTTCTTT. Residues: CASSEIGRGLAFF.

The chain combines TRBV5-4 with TRBJ1-2; the D gene is possibly TRBD1 (5 bases). From germline, CDR1 is SGHNT and CDR2 YYREEE (reference sequence). Trimming removed 0 bases from V and 4 bases from J, with 13 bases in between. This CDR3 spans 15 amino acids. The DNA of the CDR3 is TGTGCCAGCAGCTTGGTAGGAGGGGAGGGCTATGGCTACACCTTC. Its translation is CASSLVGGEGYGYTF.

The rearrangement uses TRBV6-4 and TRBJ2-2; D is perhaps TRBD2 (6 bases). CDR1 MRHNA and CDR2 SNTAGT come from the germline V gene. CDR3 length: 15 residues. Deletions cut 0 bases from V and 1 base from J, with 6 bases between. As DNA, the CDR3 is TGTGCCAGCAGTGACTCTAGCGGGAACACCGGGGAGCTGTTTTTT. This codes for CASSDSSGNTGELFF.